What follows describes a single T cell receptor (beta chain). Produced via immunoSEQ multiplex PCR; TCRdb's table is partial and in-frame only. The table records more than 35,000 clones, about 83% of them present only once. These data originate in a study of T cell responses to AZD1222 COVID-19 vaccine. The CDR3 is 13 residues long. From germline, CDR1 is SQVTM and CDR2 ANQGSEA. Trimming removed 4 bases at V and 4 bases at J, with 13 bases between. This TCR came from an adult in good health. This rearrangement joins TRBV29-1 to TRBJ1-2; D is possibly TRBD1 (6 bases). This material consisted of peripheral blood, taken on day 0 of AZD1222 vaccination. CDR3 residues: CSVGGGGLYGYTF. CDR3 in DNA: TGCAGCGTTGGAGGGGGGGGCCTCTATGGCTACACCTTC.